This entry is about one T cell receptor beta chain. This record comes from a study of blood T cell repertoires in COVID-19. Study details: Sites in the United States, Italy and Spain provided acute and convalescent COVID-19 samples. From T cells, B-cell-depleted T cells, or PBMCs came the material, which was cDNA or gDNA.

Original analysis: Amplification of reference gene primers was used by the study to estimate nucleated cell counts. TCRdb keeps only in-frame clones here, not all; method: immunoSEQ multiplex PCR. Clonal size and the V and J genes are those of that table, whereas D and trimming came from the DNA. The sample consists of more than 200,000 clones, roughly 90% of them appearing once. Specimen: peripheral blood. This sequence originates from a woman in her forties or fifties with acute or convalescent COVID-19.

The CDR3 loop reads CASSQPILTSPQTQYF. In DNA, the CDR3 is TGCGCCAGCAGCCAGCCCATCCTGACTAGTCCCCAGACCCAGTACTTC. The chain joins TRBV4-1 to TRBJ2-5; weak D call: TRBD2 (6 bases). The CDR3 sequence is 16 residues long. V dropped 3 bases and J dropped 6 bases, with 20 bases sitting between them. Germline CDR1 is MGHRA and CDR2 is YSYEKL.